One and the same sample provided the 8 T cell receptor beta chains below, sequenced in a study of blood T cell repertoires in COVID-19. Assay used: immunoSEQ multiplex PCR; TCRdb lists only in-frame clones, some missing. This table holds roughly 240,000 clones, about 82% found once. The specimen was peripheral blood. The receptors were gathered from a woman older than 75 with COVID-19, enrolled during active disease.

The chain is built from TRBV28 and TRBJ1-2; TRBD1 matches 7 bases. The CDR3 is 14 residues long. Trimming cost V 8 bases and J 2 bases; bases outside gene matches: 8. Looked up from germline, CDR1 is MDHEN and CDR2 is SYDVKM. DNA for the CDR3: TGTGCCAGCCTTAGACAGGGAATAAACTATGGCTACACCTTC. This sequence encodes CASLRQGINYGYTF.

This clone came up a few times. This chain connects TRBV7-9 to TRBJ2-1; 11 bases agree with TRBD2. The length of the CDR3 is 19 residues. V dropped 0 bases and J dropped 0; count of bases not matched to a gene: 7. Germline CDR1 reads SEHNR; CDR2 reads FQNEAQ (reference sequence). The CDR3 sequence is CASSLASSGGLSSYNEQFF. Here the CDR3 DNA reads TGTGCCAGCAGCTTAGCATCTAGCGGGGGGCTGAGCTCCTACAATGAGCAGTTCTTC.

V and J are TRBV5-1 and TRBJ2-2, with 7 positions matching TRBD2. The CDR3 totals 15 residues. After removal of 4 bases from V and 3 bases from J, the junction contained 6 bases not matched to a gene. The germline gives CDR1 SGHRS, CDR2 YFSETQ. CDR3 DNA sequence: TGCGCCAGCAGCATTGGCGGGGGAGACACCGGGGAGCTGTTTTTT. It is translated as CASSIGGGDTGELFF.

Only one count was recorded for this clone. The rearrangement uses TRBV9 and TRBJ2-6; D is unclear. CDR3 length: 15 amino acids. Trimming stripped 0 bases from V and 2 bases from J, with 6 bases between. The germline V gene has CDR1 SGDLS and CDR2 YYNGEE. CDR3 residues: CASSVGHTGANVLTF. DNA of the CDR3: TGTGCCAGCAGCGTAGGACATACTGGGGCCAACGTCCTGACTTTC.

The chain is built from TRBV28 and TRBJ2-2; TRBD1 matches at 7 bases. V lost 6 bases and J lost 4; bases outside the gene matches: 11. CDR3 length equals 16 residues. CDR1 is MDHEN, CDR2 SYDVKM, per germline. CDR3 amino acids: CASSLDQGVVTGELFF. The DNA of the CDR3 is TGTGCCAGCAGCTTGGACCAGGGGGTGGTCACCGGGGAGCTGTTTTTT.

The genes are TRBV7-2 and TRBJ1-6; D may be TRBD1 (6 bases). Germline V gives CDR1 SGHTA, CDR2 FQGNSA. CDR3 length: 17 amino acids. Trimming stripped 5 bases from V and 3 bases from J, with 17 bases between. CDR3 in DNA: TGTGCCAGCAGCGCCCACAGGGCTTTCGGCTATAATTCACCCCTCCACTTT. This sequence encodes CASSAHRAFGYNSPLHF.

The chain carries TRBV18 and TRBJ1-5; a weak D match, TRBD1 (6 bases). Germline V CDR1 and CDR2: KGHSH, LQKENI. This CDR3 is built from 14 residues. Trimming pared 3 bases from V and 5 bases from J, leaving 11 bases between. CDR3 DNA sequence: TGTGCCAGCTCACCTCAGGGGTTGGATCAGCCCCAGCATTTT. Encoded protein: CASSPQGLDQPQHF.

This chain connects TRBV5-4 to TRBJ1-2, with 12 bases fitting TRBD1. Germline V lookup: CDR1 SGHNT, CDR2 YYREEE (reference sequence). With 5 bases clipped from V and 3 bases from J, the junction kept 5 bases outside the gene matches. The CDR3 runs 15 residues. In DNA, the CDR3 is TGTGCCAGCAGGCAAGGGACAGGGGGCGACTATGGCTACACCTTC. This translates into CASRQGTGGDYGYTF.